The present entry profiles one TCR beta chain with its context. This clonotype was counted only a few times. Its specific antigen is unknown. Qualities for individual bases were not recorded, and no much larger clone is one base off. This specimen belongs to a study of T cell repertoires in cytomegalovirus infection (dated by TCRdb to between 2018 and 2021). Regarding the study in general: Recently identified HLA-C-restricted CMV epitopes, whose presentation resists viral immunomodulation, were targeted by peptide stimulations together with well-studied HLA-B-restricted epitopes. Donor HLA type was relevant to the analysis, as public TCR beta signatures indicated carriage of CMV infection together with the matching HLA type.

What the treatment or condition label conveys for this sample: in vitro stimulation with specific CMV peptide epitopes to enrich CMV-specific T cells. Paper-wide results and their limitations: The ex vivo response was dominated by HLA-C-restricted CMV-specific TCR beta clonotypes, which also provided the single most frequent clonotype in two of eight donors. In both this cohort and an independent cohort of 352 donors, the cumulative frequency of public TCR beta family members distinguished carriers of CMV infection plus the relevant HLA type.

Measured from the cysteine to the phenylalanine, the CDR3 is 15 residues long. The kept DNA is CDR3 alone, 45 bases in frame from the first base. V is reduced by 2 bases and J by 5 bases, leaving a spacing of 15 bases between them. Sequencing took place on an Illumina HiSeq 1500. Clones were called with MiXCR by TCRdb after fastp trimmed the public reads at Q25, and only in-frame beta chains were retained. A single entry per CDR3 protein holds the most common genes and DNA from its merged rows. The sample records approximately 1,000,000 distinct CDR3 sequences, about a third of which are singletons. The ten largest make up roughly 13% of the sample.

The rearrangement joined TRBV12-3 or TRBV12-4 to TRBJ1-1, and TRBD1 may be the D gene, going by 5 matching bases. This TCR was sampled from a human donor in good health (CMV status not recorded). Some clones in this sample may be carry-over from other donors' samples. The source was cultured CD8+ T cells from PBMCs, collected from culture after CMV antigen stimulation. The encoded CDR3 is CASSLLGAPGTEAFF. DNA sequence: TGTGCCAGCAGTTTACTTGGGGCCCCGGGGACTGAAGCTTTCTTT.